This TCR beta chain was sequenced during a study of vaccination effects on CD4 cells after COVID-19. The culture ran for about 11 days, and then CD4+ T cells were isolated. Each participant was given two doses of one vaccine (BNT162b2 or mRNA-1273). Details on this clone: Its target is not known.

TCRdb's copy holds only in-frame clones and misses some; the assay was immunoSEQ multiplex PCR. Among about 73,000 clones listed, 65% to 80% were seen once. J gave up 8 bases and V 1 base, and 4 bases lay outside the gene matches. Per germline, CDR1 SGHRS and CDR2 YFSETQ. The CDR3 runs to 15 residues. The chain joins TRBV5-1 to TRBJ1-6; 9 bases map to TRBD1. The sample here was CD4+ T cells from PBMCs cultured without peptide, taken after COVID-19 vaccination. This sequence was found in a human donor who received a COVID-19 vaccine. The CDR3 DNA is TGCGCCAGCAGCTTGAGGACAGGGGCGGATTCACCCCTCCACTTT. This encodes CASSLRTGADSPLHF.